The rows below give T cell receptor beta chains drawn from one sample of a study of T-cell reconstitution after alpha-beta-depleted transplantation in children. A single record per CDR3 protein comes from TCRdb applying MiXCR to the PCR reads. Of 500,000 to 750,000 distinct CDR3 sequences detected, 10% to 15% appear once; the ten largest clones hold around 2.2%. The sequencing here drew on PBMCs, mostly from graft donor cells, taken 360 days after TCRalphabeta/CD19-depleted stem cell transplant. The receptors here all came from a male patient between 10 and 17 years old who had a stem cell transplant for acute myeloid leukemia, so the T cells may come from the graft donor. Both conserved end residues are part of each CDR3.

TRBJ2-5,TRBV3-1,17,CASSLRPAGTAQETQYF
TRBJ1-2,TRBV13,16,CASSPSAGGADYGYTF
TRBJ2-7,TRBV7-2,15,CASSSRPPATYEQYF
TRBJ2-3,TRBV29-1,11,CSVVVSDTQYF
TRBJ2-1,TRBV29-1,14,CSARTGTSYNEQFF
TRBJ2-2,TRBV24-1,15,CATSDFPPQGGELFF
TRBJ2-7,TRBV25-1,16,CASSEHTSGLTYEQYF
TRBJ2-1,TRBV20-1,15,CSAPPMTSPGTEQFF
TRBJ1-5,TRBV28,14,CASSLTVPNQPQHF
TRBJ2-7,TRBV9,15,CASSVGQGASYEQYF
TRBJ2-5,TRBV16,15,CASSHRDANQETQYF
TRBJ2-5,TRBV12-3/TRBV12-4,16,CASSLRAGNGMETQYF
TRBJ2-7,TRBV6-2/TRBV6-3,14,CASTPGSISYEQYF
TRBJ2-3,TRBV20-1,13,CSARWYSTDTQYF
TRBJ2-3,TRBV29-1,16,CSVENPLAGSTDTQYF
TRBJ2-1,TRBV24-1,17,CATSDLRRGVHYNEQFF
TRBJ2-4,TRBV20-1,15,CSASGQETLQNIQYF
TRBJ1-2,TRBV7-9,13,CASSLVGYYGYTF
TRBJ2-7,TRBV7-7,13,CASSPTGTDEQYF
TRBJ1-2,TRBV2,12,CASPGRGHGYTF
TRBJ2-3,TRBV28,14,CASREGGQPDTQYF
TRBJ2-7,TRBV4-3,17,CASSPILESGRYYEQYF
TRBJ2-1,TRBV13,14,CASSPTLAGGSKFF
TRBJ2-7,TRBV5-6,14,CASSWGQVAYEQYF
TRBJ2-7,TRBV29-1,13,CSVRLAGINEQYF
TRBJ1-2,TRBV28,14,CASIVSGISYGYTF
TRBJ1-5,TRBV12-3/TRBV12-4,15,CASSPFRGPHQPQHF
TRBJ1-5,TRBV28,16,CASSRTGGTGNQPQHF
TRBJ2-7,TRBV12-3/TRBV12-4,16,CASSRTGTGIPYEQYF
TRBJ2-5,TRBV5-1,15,CASSPPSPRTETQYF
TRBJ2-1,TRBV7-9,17,CASSLALAGGAYNEQFF
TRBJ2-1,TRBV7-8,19,CASRRTGTSGSAAYNEQFF
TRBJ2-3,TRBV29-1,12,CSARTSVNTQYF
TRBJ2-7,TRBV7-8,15,CASTLGRLRGGEQYF
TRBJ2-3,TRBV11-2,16,CASSQRQSWGTDTQYF
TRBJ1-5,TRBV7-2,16,CASRWSGTGGMQPQHF
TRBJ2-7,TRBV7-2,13,CASSLAGQYEQYF
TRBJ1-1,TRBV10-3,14,CAISTTGVNTEAFF
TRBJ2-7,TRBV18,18,CASSPNGWPARPFYEQYF
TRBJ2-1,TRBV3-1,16,CASSQTGTTIYNEQFF
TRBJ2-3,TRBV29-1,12,CSVELLPQGVYF
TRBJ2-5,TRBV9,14,CASSVGGGQETQYF
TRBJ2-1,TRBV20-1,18,CSVAVARSGLVTYNEQFF
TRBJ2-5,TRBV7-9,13,CAISPSGQETQYF